There are a few counts of the clone carrying this T cell receptor beta chain. Its antigen remains unknown. The entry originates in a study of CD8+ T cells in alopecia areata. Study-wide results and limits: Researchers reported that TCR sharing among patients proved less clear than in mice, possibly HLA-linked.

This CDR3 region has 17 residues. Per germline, CDR1 SGHRS and CDR2 YFSETQ. Trimming took 4 bases from V and 1 from J; bases not matched to a gene: 11. In each case, RNA was isolated and then reverse transcribed into cDNA as the sequencing template. Sequencing used immunoSEQ multiplex PCR; TCRdb keeps in-frame clones, though not all of them. The sample yields 100,000 to 150,000 clones, approximately 49% seen once. The material sequenced was CD8+ T cells sorted from blood, taken at week 0. The clonotype was recovered from a human donor with alopecia areata. The chain has TRBV5-1 and TRBJ2-5; 9 nucleotides match TRBD2. The CDR3 DNA reads TGCGCCAGCAGCCCCTATCCCGGGACTAGCTCCCAAGAGACCCAGTACTTC. Residues: CASSPYPGTSSQETQYF.